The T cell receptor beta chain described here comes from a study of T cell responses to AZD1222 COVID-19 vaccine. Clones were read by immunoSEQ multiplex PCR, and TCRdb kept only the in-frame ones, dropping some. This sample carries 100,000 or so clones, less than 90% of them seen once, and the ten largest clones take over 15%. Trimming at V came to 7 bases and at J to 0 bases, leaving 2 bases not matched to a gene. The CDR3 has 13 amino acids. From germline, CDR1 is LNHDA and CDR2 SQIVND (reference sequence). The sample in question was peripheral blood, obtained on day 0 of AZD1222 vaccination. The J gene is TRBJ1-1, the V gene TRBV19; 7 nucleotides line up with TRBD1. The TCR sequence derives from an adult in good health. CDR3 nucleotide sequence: TGTGCCAGTACCGACAGGGTGAACACTGAAGCTTTCTTT. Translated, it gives CASTDRVNTEAFF.